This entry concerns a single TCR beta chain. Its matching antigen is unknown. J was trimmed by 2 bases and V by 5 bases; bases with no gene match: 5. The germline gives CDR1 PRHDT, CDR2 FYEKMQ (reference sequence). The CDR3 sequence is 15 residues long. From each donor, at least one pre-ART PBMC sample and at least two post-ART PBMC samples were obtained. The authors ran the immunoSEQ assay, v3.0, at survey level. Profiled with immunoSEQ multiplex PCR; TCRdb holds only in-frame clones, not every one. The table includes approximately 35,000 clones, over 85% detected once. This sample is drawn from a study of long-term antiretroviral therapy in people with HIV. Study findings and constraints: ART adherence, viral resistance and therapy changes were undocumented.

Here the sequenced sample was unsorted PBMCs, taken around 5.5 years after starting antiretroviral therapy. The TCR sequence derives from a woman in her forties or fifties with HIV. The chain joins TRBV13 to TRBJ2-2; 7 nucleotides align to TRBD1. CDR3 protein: CASSPWTGNTGELFF. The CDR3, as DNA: TGTGCCAGCAGCCCGTGGACAGGAAACACCGGGGAGCTGTTTTTT.